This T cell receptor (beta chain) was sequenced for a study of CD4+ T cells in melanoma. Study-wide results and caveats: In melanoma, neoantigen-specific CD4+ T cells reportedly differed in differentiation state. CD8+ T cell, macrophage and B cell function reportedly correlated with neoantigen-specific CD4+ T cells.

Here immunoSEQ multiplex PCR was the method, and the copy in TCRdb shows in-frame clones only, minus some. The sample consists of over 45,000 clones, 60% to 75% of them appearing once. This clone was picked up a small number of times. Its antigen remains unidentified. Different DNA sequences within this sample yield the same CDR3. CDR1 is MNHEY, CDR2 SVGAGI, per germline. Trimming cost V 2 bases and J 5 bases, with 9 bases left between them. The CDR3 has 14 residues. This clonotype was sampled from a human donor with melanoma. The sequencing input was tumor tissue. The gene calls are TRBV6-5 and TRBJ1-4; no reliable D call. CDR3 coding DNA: TGTGCCAGCAGTTACGGGGAGCTGAATGAAAAACTGTTTTTT. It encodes CASSYGELNEKLFF.